Shown below are 26 T cell receptor beta chains from a single sample sequenced in a study of cytomegalovirus exposure and HLA in healthy donors. With 60 Vbeta and 13 Jbeta primers, the PCR was carried out. Sequenced by immunoSEQ multiplex PCR; TCRdb stores in-frame clones only, minus some. The sample contains more than 150,000 clones, around 80% of which appear only once. Sample: PBMCs. Every receptor here comes from a young woman in good health and CMV-seronegative.

This clone was seen only a few times. The chain combines TRBV5-1 with TRBJ2-7; TRBD2 aligns across 9 bases. The CDR3 extends over 18 amino acids. J was trimmed by 6 bases and V by 2 bases; bases with no gene match: 18. Per germline, CDR1 SGHRS and CDR2 YFSETQ. This CDR3 reads CASSFYGVAAGGPREQYF. Written as DNA, the CDR3 is TGCGCCAGCAGCTTTTACGGTGTAGCAGCGGGAGGACCACGCGAGCAGTACTTC.

The CDR3 loop reads CASSRGGWDNEQFF. The CDR3 nucleotides are TGTGCCAGCAGCCGTGGCGGCTGGGACAATGAGCAGTTCTTC. V is TRBV7-3 and J is TRBJ2-1; D gene uncertain. Per germline, CDR1 SGHTA and CDR2 FQGTGA. Trimming shortened V by 5 bases and J by 5 bases, and 13 bases separated the two germline ends. CDR3 length: 14 amino acids.

The gene calls are TRBV5-6 and TRBJ2-7; 11 nucleotides match TRBD2. The CDR3 has 14 residues. After removal of 4 bases from V and 6 bases from J, the junction contained 6 bases not matched to a gene. Germline CDR1 and CDR2: SGHDT and YYEEEE. For the CDR3, the DNA is TGTGCCAGCAGCGCTCTAGCGGGGGGACGCGAGCAGTACTTC. Translation gives CASSALAGGREQYF.

The chain recombines TRBV5-1 with TRBJ2-5; perhaps TRBD2 as D (5 bases). V was cut by 1 base and J by 1 base, with 14 bases left in between. This CDR3 contains 16 residues. CDR1 is SGHRS, CDR2 YFSETQ, per germline. CDR3 in amino acids: CASSLNPSSPQETQYF. CDR3 nucleotide sequence: TGCGCCAGCAGCTTGAACCCTAGCAGTCCCCAAGAGACCCAGTACTTC.

This chain links TRBV10-3 with TRBJ2-6; D perhaps matches TRBD2 (5 bases). Germline values: CDR1 ENHRY, CDR2 SYGVKD. V lost 3 bases and J lost 1, with 10 bases in between. The CDR3 length is 16 residues. DNA for the CDR3: TGTGCCATCAGTGACTTCCGGGGATCTGGGGCCAACGTCCTGACTTTC. Translation: CAISDFRGSGANVLTF.

The V gene is TRBV11-2, the J gene TRBJ1-5, with D hard to call. From germline, CDR1 is SGHAT and CDR2 FQNNGV. The CDR3 consists of 15 residues. Trimming took 5 bases from V and 2 from J, leaving 13 bases between them. DNA for the CDR3: TGTGCCAGCAGCCTGGGCCCTAGCGGCAATCAGCCCCAGCATTTT. It translates to CASSLGPSGNQPQHF.

This clone was seen more than once but under ten times. The chain combines TRBV4-1 with TRBJ2-7; D remains ambiguous. There are 13 residues in the CDR3. Trimming shortened V by 0 bases and J by 0 bases, and 3 bases separated the two germline ends. The V gene's germline CDR1 is MGHRA and CDR2 YSYEKL. CDR3 protein: CASSQDRSYEQYF. As DNA, the CDR3 is TGCGCCAGCAGCCAAGACCGCTCCTACGAGCAGTACTTC.

The V gene is TRBV7-2, the J gene TRBJ2-7, with 7 bases identical to TRBD2. Germline loops: CDR1 SGHTA, CDR2 FQGNSA. After removal of 3 bases from V and 3 bases from J, the junction contained 2 bases not matched to a gene. The CDR3 consists of 13 residues. The CDR3 protein is CASSFPGGYEQYF. For the CDR3, the DNA is TGTGCCAGCAGCTTTCCGGGGGGCTACGAGCAGTACTTC.

The V and J genes are TRBV23-1 and TRBJ1-1; 8 nucleotides line up with TRBD1. TRBV23-1 is an ORF, and what it does is uncertain. The CDR3 has 16 amino acids. Unmatched junction bases numbered 11, after V lost 7 bases and J lost 1 base. CDR3 DNA: TGCGCCAGCAATACCGGGACAGGAACCCCGAACACTGAAGCTTTCTTT. Amino acid sequence: CASNTGTGTPNTEAFF.

V and J are TRBV4-1 and TRBJ2-5; 10 nucleotides match TRBD2. The CDR3 is 15 residues long. CDR1 MGHRA and CDR2 YSYEKL come from the germline V gene. The V and J ends lost 3 bases and 4 bases, in that order; junction bases with no gene match: 5. DNA for the CDR3: TGCGCCAGCAGCCAGTTAGCGGGGGGTATAGAGACCCAGTACTTC. This translates into CASSQLAGGIETQYF.

The V gene is TRBV4-3, the J gene TRBJ2-5, with 7 bases matching TRBD2. The germline CDR1 and CDR2 sequences are LGHNA and YSLEER. The trim removed 4 bases at V and 5 bases at J, leaving 10 bases unmatched. CDR3 size: 15 residues. The CDR3 loop is CASSPGLPPGETQYF. The CDR3 DNA reads TGCGCCAGCAGCCCGGGACTACCACCTGGGGAGACCCAGTACTTC.

The rearrangement uses TRBV9 and TRBJ2-5, with TRBD2 identical over 7 bases. Germline assignment: CDR1 SGDLS and CDR2 YYNGEE. V was pared by 2 bases and J by 5 bases, with 6 bases of the junction left unmatched. The CDR3 extends over 14 amino acids. The CDR3 reads CASSVSGVVETQYF. CDR3 nucleotide sequence: TGTGCCAGCAGCGTGAGCGGGGTGGTGGAGACCCAGTACTTC. Full variable domain (remainder filled in from reference TRBV9 and TRBJ2-5): DSGVTQTPKHLITATGQRVTLRCSPRSGDLSVYWYQQSLDQGLQFLIQYYNGEERAKGNILERFSAQQFPDLHSELNLSSLELGDSALYFCASSVSGVVETQYFGPGTRLLVL.

The rearrangement uses TRBV14 and TRBJ2-7, with 8 bases that match TRBD1. CDR3 length: 13 residues. Germline CDR1 reads SGHDN; CDR2 reads FVKESK. With 2 bases clipped from V and 13 bases from J, the junction kept 10 bases outside the gene matches. DNA of the CDR3: TGTGCCAGCAGCCAAACCGGGACAGGTGGGGCTTACTTC. Its translation: CASSQTGTGGAYF.

The V and J genes are TRBV29-1 and TRBJ1-2; TRBD1 agrees at 10 bases. The junction had 5 bases not matched to a gene; V was cut back by 1 base and J by 3 bases. This CDR3 has 15 amino acids. In germline, CDR1 is SQVTM, CDR2 ANQGSEA. CDR3 coding DNA: TGCAGCGTTGAAGTTAAAGGACAGGGGGACTATGGCTACACCTTC. This translates into CSVEVKGQGDYGYTF.

CDR3 sequence reads: CASSLAGGRDTQYF. DNA of the CDR3: TGTGCCAGCAGCTTGGCAGGGGGACGAGATACGCAGTATTTT. The rearrangement joins TRBV7-9 to TRBJ2-3, with TRBD1 identical over 7 bases. The CDR3 runs to 14 residues. CDR1 is SEHNR and CDR2 is FQNEAQ in the germline V gene (reference sequence). V trimming: 3 bases; J trimming: 5 bases; junction bases outside the gene matches: 5.

This clone was counted only a few times. This CDR3 reads CASRREGRSPLHF. Here the CDR3 DNA reads TGTGCCAGCAGGAGGGAGGGACGTTCACCCCTCCACTTT. The chain uses TRBV28 and TRBJ1-6; D is perhaps TRBD1 (5 bases). The germline V gene encodes CDR1 MDHEN and CDR2 SYDVKM. Trimming took 6 bases from V and 9 from J, leaving 12 bases between them. The CDR3 has 13 residues.

The V and J genes are TRBV29-1 and TRBJ2-1; 9 bases line up with TRBD1. Trimming cost V 7 bases and J 4 bases; bases outside gene matches: 5. The CDR3 sequence is 13 residues long. The V gene's germline CDR1 is SQVTM and CDR2 ANQGSEA. CDR3 protein: CSGTGTGYNEQFF. CDR3 bases: TGCAGCGGAACCGGGACAGGGTACAATGAGCAGTTCTTC.

In its sample, this clone was seen a few times. The CDR3 spells CASSQAGVSTDTQYF. The CDR3 bases are TGCGCCAGCAGCCAAGCGGGGGTCAGCACAGATACGCAGTATTTT. V is TRBV4-3 and J is TRBJ2-3; tentative D call: TRBD2 (6 bases). The CDR3 totals 15 residues. V was cut by 1 base and J by 0 bases, with 8 bases left in between. Germline CDR1 LGHNA, CDR2 YSLEER.

The chain is built from TRBV7-9 and TRBJ2-3; 12 bases are shared with TRBD2. The V segment lost 5 bases and the J segment 2 bases; nucleotides outside the gene matches: 8. The CDR3 runs 17 residues. Germline CDR1 SEHNR, CDR2 FQNEAQ (reference sequence). The CDR3 reads CASSPRLAGALTDTQYF. The CDR3 DNA reads as TGTGCCAGCAGCCCGAGACTAGCGGGGGCGCTCACAGATACGCAGTATTTT.

The chain links TRBV5-4 to TRBJ2-5; 8 positions match TRBD1. Germline V gives CDR1 SGHNT, CDR2 YYREEE (reference sequence). J lost 2 bases, V lost 4 bases, and 7 bases had no gene match. There are 15 residues in the CDR3. The CDR3 is CASSLERTGQETQYF. CDR3 bases: TGTGCCAGCAGCCTGGAGAGGACAGGGCAAGAGACCCAGTACTTC.

The chain joins TRBV28 to TRBJ2-3; 7 bases match TRBD2. This CDR3 has 16 amino acids. CDR1 is MDHEN, CDR2 SYDVKM, per germline. With 6 bases clipped from V and 1 base from J, the junction kept 10 bases outside the gene matches. The CDR3 region is CASSSPLAARTDTQYF. CDR3 DNA sequence: TGTGCCAGCAGCTCCCCCCTAGCGGCCCGCACAGATACGCAGTATTTT.

The chain has TRBV5-6 and TRBJ2-1; no firm D call. CDR1 is SGHDT and CDR2 is YYEEEE in the germline V gene. The CDR3 spans 13 residues. V was cut by 3 bases and J by 4 bases, with 8 bases left in between. The CDR3: CASSWPLYNEQFF. CDR3 sequence (DNA): TGTGCCAGCAGCTGGCCCCTTTACAATGAGCAGTTCTTC.

The rearrangement joins TRBV9 to TRBJ2-3, with D perhaps matching TRBD1 (6 bases). The V gene lost 4 bases and the J gene lost 2 bases, with 14 bases spanning the gap. This CDR3 spans 15 amino acids. Germline lookup yields CDR1 SGDLS and CDR2 YYNGEE. The CDR3: CASSIRRGPTDTQYF. In DNA, the CDR3 is TGTGCCAGCAGCATTCGCAGGGGACCCACAGATACGCAGTATTTT.

This clone has only one observation. The chain is built from TRBV19 and TRBJ2-3, with no clear D. This CDR3 has 12 residues. Germline V gene data show CDR1 as LNHDA and CDR2 as SQIVND (reference sequence). V shed 4 bases and J shed 3 bases, with 5 bases lying between them. The chain's CDR3 is CASSTTTDTQYF. In nucleotides, the CDR3 is TGTGCCAGTAGTACCACAACAGATACGCAGTATTTT.

This rearrangement joins TRBV27 to TRBJ2-1; TRBD2 agrees at 7 bases. V trimming: 3 bases; J trimming: 5 bases; junction bases outside the gene matches: 4. Germline CDR1 MNHEY, CDR2 SMNVEV (reference sequence). There are 14 residues in the CDR3. The chain's CDR3 is CASSFGTTNNEQFF. In DNA form, the CDR3 reads TGTGCCAGCAGTTTTGGGACTACCAACAATGAGCAGTTCTTC.

This clone was observed a few times. The chain couples TRBV5-1 to TRBJ2-5, with D possibly matching TRBD2 (6 bases). V lost 3 bases, J lost 5 bases, and 11 bases lay in between. The CDR3 covers 13 residues. The V gene's germline CDR1 is SGHRS and CDR2 YFSETQ. CDR3 residues: CASSYGGEETQYF. DNA of the CDR3: TGCGCCAGCAGCTACGGGGGTGAGGAGACCCAGTACTTC.